This TCR beta chain stems from a study of tumor and adjacent non-tumor tissue in lung cancer. Overall study: Patients were aged roughly 30 to 76, 10 men and a handful of women, stage I to III. Study results and limitations: Tumor tissue had significantly higher TCR diversity than normal lung. Normal lung showed higher cumulative top 100 clone frequency than tumor.

Three rounds of nested PCR, following a modified ARM-PCR protocol, produced the TCRbeta library. TCRdb re-called the multiplex PCR reads with MiXCR, one entry per CDR3 protein. The table includes 100,000 to 120,000 distinct CDR3 sequences, about 80% detected once. A word on this clonotype: Its target is not known. At one of its ends the junction is not consistent with the germline gene, which may arise from a read error.

Germline CDR1 reads MRHNA; CDR2 reads SNTAGT. The CDR3 totals 14 residues. This sample's RNA came from whole unsorted tissue. Donors were chemotherapy-naive, newly diagnosed lung cancer surgical patients in China, August–November 2014. The sequence was obtained from a man between 65 and 85 years old with non-small cell lung cancer. The sequencing sample was made of lung tumor tissue. The V call is TRBV6-4, the J call TRBJ1-1; D not resolved. CDR3 protein: CAGSRGGLNTEAFF. The CDR3 nucleotides read TGTGCCGGCAGCCGGGGAGGACTGAACACTGAAGCTTTCTTT.